This T cell receptor beta chain stems from a study of shared clonotypes between healthy human individuals. Study outcomes and limitations: The diversity represented, both genetic and in exposure history, was limited by few donors.

The assay used deep level. In the original analysis: Filtering differed since immunoSEQ provided only junctions, with no quality scores. Some clones are missing from TCRdb's copy, which holds only in-frame ones; the method was immunoSEQ multiplex PCR. The DNA was the basis for D and trimming; V, J and clone size are from that table. The sample records about 2,200,000 clones, roughly 91% being singletons. Note on this clone: Its antigen is not known.

CD8 cells regarded as naive lacked CD45RO, were positively chosen for CCR7, and omitted terminally differentiated effector memory CD45RA+ cells. This clonotype was sampled from a man aged 18 to 30 in good health. Some clones in this sample may be carry-over from other donors' samples. The sample comprised naive CD8+ T cells from PBMCs.

CDR3 in amino acids: CASRRAGTVYGYTF. CDR3 DNA: TGTGCCAGCAGACGAGCCGGGACGGTCTATGGCTACACCTTC. This chain connects TRBV7-2 to TRBJ1-2, with D maybe TRBD1 (5 bases). Trimming removed 6 bases from V and 4 bases from J, with 15 bases in between. This CDR3 comprises 14 residues. Germline V gene sequence: CDR1 SGHTA, CDR2 FQGNSA.